Presented here are 17 T cell receptor beta chains from one specimen sequenced in a study of shared clonotypes between healthy human individuals. Only in-frame clones appear in the TCRdb table, and some are missing; sequencing was by immunoSEQ multiplex PCR. The sample has about 700,000 clones, about 91% seen once. CD45RO-negative cells were positively selected for CCR7, leaving out terminally differentiated effector memory CD45RA+ cells. The sample taken for sequencing was naive CD8+ T cells sorted from blood. The receptors were gathered from a man aged 25-45 years in good health.

CDR3 sequence (DNA): TGTGCCAGCAGCTTAGGGCCCCAGGGGGTCGATGAAAAACTGTTTTTT. Encoded protein: CASSLGPQGVDEKLFF. The chain carries TRBV7-9 and TRBJ1-4, with TRBD1 matching 7 bases. The CDR3 has 16 residues. The germline V gene encodes CDR1 SEHNR and CDR2 FQNEAQ (reference sequence). Germline trimming cut 1 base from V and 6 bases from J; bases unmatched to any gene: 8.

This rearrangement joins TRBV11-3 to TRBJ2-1; possibly TRBD1 for D (6 bases). CDR1 is SGHNT and CDR2 is YENEEA in the germline V gene. This CDR3 spans 16 amino acids. The V end lost 0 bases, the J end lost 4 bases, and 13 bases lay between the germline ends. The CDR3 sequence is CASSLDSGTGYNEQFF. DNA for the CDR3: TGTGCCAGCAGCTTAGATTCGGGTACAGGGTACAATGAGCAGTTCTTC. The variable domain in full, with the rest retrieved from reference TRBV11-3 and TRBJ2-1, is EAGVVQSPRYKIIEKKQPVAFWCNPISGHNTLYWYLQNLGQGPELLIRYENEEAVDDSQLPKDRFSAERLKGVDSTLKIQPAELGDSAVYLCASSLDSGTGYNEQFFGPGTRLTVL.

The V and J genes are TRBV7-7 and TRBJ2-2; the D is unclear. Germline V gene sequence: CDR1 SSHAT, CDR2 FNYEAQ (reference sequence). V lost 4 bases and J lost 4, with 10 bases in between. The CDR3 has 14 residues. The chain's CDR3 is CASSSRLSTGELFF. CDR3 DNA: TGTGCCAGCAGCTCCCGGCTATCCACCGGGGAGCTGTTTTTT. Drawing the rest from reference TRBV7-7 and TRBJ2-2, the complete variable domain is GAGVSQSPRYKVTKRGQDVTLRCDPISSHATLYWYQQALGQGPEFLTYFNYEAQPDKSGLPSDRFSAERPEGSISTLTIQRTEQRDSAMYRCASSSRLSTGELFFGEGSRLTVL.

To note about this clone: Other nucleotide sequences from this sample produce the same CDR3. The chain combines TRBV27 with TRBJ2-3; no definite D call. The CDR3 consists of 13 residues. Trimming removed 0 bases from V and 0 bases from J, with 1 base in between. Germline CDR1 MNHEY, CDR2 SMNVEV (reference sequence). CDR3 amino acids: CASSLSSTDTQYF. CDR3 in DNA: TGTGCCAGCAGTTTATCTAGCACAGATACGCAGTATTTT.

The V and J genes are TRBV5-1 and TRBJ2-1, with TRBD1 matching over 8 bases. After removal of 4 bases from V and 6 bases from J, the junction contained 12 bases not matched to a gene. Germline lookup yields CDR1 SGHRS and CDR2 YFSETQ. The CDR3 contains 16 residues. CDR3 sequence: CASSPSDRGRGNEQFF. Here the CDR3 DNA reads TGCGCCAGCAGCCCGAGCGACAGGGGAAGGGGCAATGAGCAGTTCTTC.

This chain connects TRBV30 to TRBJ2-1; D not certain. The CDR3 has 14 amino acids. CDR1 is GTSNPN and CDR2 is SVGIG in the germline V gene (reference sequence). Trimming removed 0 bases from V and 0 bases from J, with 6 bases in between. In nucleotides, the CDR3 is TGTGCCTGGAGTGTAACCAGCTCCTACAATGAGCAGTTCTTC. Translation gives CAWSVTSSYNEQFF.

Here the CDR3 reads CASSPWTGPDTQYF. The CDR3 region has the DNA TGCGCCAGCAGCCCCTGGACAGGGCCAGATACGCAGTATTTT. J is TRBJ2-3 and V is TRBV5-1, with 8 bases that match TRBD1. There are 14 residues in the CDR3. Germline-derived CDR1 and CDR2 are SGHRS and YFSETQ. After removal of 4 bases from V and 4 bases from J, the junction contained 5 bases not matched to a gene.

This chain links TRBV11-2 with TRBJ2-5; D perhaps matches TRBD2 (6 bases). V gave up 6 bases and J gave up 4 bases, with 15 bases separating them. CDR3 size: 14 residues. Germline loops: CDR1 SGHAT, CDR2 FQNNGV. CDR3 protein: CASSHGGEGETQYF. CDR3 in DNA: TGTGCCAGCAGTCACGGGGGAGAGGGAGAGACCCAGTACTTC.

This clone was recorded only once. V and J are TRBV7-2 and TRBJ1-4; D might be TRBD1 (6 bases). V was pared by 5 bases and J by 2 bases, with 21 bases between. Germline loops: CDR1 SGHTA, CDR2 FQGNSA. This CDR3 is built from 18 residues. The CDR3 bases are TGTGCCAGCAGCCCGGGGGCATTACCGTGGAGGACTAATGAAAAACTGTTTTTT. Translation: CASSPGALPWRTNEKLFF. Full variable domain (rest looked up from reference TRBV7-2 and TRBJ1-4): GAGVSQSPSNKVTEKGKDVELRCDPISGHTALYWYRQSLGQGLEFLIYFQGNSAPDKSGLPSDRFSAERTGGSVSTLTIQRTQQEDSAVYLCASSPGALPWRTNEKLFFGSGTQLSVL.

The J gene is TRBJ2-1, the V gene TRBV27; TRBD1 is a possible D gene (5 bases). There are 13 residues in the CDR3. V was pared by 0 bases and J by 7 bases, with 7 bases between. Germline V lookup: CDR1 MNHEY, CDR2 SMNVEV (reference sequence). Here the CDR3 DNA reads TGTGCCAGCAGTTTATCGAAGGGGAATGAGCAGTTCTTC. Residues: CASSLSKGNEQFF.

Worth noting for this clone: Distinct nucleotide sequences in the sample also encode this CDR3. The gene calls are TRBV9 and TRBJ2-7; D is undetermined. The CDR3 loop spans 12 amino acids. V lost 3 bases to trimming and J lost 3 bases, with 7 bases between them. Germline V CDR1 and CDR2: SGDLS, YYNGEE. Here the CDR3 DNA reads TGTGCCAGCAGCGGAACAAGCTACGAGCAGTACTTC. Translation: CASSGTSYEQYF.

The gene calls are TRBV28 and TRBJ1-1; the D gene is possibly TRBD1 (5 bases). V was pared by 7 bases and J by 3 bases, with 21 bases between. This CDR3 contains 16 residues. Germline V CDR1 and CDR2: MDHEN, SYDVKM. For the CDR3, the DNA is TGTGCCAGCACCCTCGCGGGGAGGAGGGGAGACACTGAAGCTTTCTTT. This encodes CASTLAGRRGDTEAFF.

The V and J genes are TRBV28 and TRBJ1-5; D ambiguous. Germline CDR1 reads MDHEN; CDR2 reads SYDVKM. Trimming removed 6 bases from V and 7 bases from J, with 19 bases in between. The CDR3 extends over 15 amino acids. The CDR3: CASRGRREYGQPQHF. CDR3 nucleotides: TGTGCCAGCAGAGGCCGTAGGGAGTACGGGCAGCCCCAGCATTTT.

The chain couples TRBV7-9 to TRBJ1-2; D is perhaps TRBD1 (6 bases). V was shortened by 1 base and J by 4 bases, with 16 bases between the two germline ends. Per the germline V gene, CDR1 is SEHNR and CDR2 is FQNEAQ (reference sequence). The CDR3 spans 16 residues. The CDR3 loop is CASSLERTDRIYGYTF. The CDR3 DNA reads as TGTGCCAGCAGCTTAGAGAGGACAGACCGAATCTATGGCTACACCTTC. The full variable domain, rest sourced from reference TRBV7-9 and TRBJ1-2, is DTGVSQNPRHKITKRGQNVTFRCDPISEHNRLYWYRQTLGQGPEFLTYFQNEAQLEKSRLLSDRFSAERPKGSFSTLEIQRTEQGDSAMYLCASSLERTDRIYGYTFGSGTRLTVV.

This chain links TRBV7-2 with TRBJ1-1, with TRBD1 matching 9 bases. The CDR3 contains 19 residues. Trimming cost V 4 bases and J 0 bases; bases outside gene matches: 15. Germline CDR1 and CDR2: SGHTA and FQGNSA. The chain's CDR3 is CASSSQIGQGFRMNTEAFF. Here the CDR3 DNA reads TGTGCCAGCAGCTCCCAAATTGGACAGGGGTTCAGGATGAACACTGAAGCTTTCTTT.

CDR3 sequence: CASSLSEYRPQHF. DNA of the CDR3: TGTGCCAGCAGTTTATCAGAATATCGGCCCCAGCATTTT. V and J are TRBV27 and TRBJ1-5; D ambiguous. V was shortened by 0 bases and J by 9 bases, with 9 bases between the two germline ends. This CDR3 is built from 13 residues. CDR1 MNHEY and CDR2 SMNVEV come from the germline V gene (reference sequence).

The rearrangement joins TRBV29-1 to TRBJ2-7, with 13 bases fitting TRBD2. The CDR3 has 13 residues. The junction had 4 bases not matched to a gene; V was cut back by 6 bases and J by 5 bases. Germline assignment: CDR1 SQVTM and CDR2 ANQGSEA. The CDR3 sequence is CSVGTSGINEQYF. The CDR3 nucleotides read TGCAGCGTAGGGACTAGCGGGATCAACGAGCAGTACTTC.